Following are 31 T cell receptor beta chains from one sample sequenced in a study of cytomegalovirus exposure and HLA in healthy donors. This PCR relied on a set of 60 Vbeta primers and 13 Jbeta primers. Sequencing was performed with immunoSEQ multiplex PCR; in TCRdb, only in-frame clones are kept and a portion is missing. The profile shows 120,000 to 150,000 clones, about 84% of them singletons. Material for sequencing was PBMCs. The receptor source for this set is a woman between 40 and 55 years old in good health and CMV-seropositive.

The CDR3 nucleotides read TGTGCCAGTAGTATAGTGGGCAGGGGTGTTATCGAAAACATTCAGTACTTC. Its translation: CASSIVGRGVIENIQYF. This sequence joins TRBV19 and TRBJ2-4, with D perhaps matching TRBD1 (6 bases). Germline V CDR1 and CDR2: LNHDA, SQIVND (reference sequence). Trimming took 1 base from V and 5 from J, leaving 18 bases between them. The CDR3 extends over 17 amino acids.

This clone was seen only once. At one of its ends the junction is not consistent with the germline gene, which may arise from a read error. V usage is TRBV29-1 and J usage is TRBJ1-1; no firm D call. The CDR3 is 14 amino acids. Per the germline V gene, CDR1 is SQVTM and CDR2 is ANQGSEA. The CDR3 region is CSVEEVRVSTGAFF. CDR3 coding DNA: TGCAGCGTTGAAGAAGTTAGAGTCTCAACTGGAGCTTTCTTT.

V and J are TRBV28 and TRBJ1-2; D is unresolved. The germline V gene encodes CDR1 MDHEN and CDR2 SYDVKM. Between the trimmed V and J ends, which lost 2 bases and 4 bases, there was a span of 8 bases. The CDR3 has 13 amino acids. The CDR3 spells CASSLTVSYGYTF. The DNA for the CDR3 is TGTGCCAGCAGTTTAACTGTATCCTATGGCTACACCTTC.

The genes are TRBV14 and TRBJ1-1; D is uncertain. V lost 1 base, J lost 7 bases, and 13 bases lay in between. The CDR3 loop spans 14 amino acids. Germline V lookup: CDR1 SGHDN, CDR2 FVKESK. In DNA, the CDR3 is TGTGCCAGCAGCCAAGTGGTCAGCTCGGGTGAAGCTTTCTTT. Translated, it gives CASSQVVSSGEAFF.

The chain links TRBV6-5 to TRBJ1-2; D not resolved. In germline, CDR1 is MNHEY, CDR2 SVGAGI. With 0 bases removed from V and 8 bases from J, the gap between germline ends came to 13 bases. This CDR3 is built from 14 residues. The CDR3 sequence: CASSYSSRLWGYTF. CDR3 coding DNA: TGTGCCAGCAGTTACTCCTCGCGGCTATGGGGCTACACCTTC.

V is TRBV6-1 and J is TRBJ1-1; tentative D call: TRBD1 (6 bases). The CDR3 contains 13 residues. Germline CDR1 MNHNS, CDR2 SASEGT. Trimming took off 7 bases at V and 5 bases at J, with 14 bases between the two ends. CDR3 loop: CASMSRGWTEAFF. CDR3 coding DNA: TGTGCCAGCATGAGCAGGGGATGGACTGAAGCTTTCTTT.

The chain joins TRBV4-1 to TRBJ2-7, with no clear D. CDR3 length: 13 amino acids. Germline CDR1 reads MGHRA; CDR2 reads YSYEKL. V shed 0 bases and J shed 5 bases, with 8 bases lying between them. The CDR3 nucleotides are TGCGCCAGCAGCCAAGAGAGTGGTGACGAGCAGTACTTC. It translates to CASSQESGDEQYF.

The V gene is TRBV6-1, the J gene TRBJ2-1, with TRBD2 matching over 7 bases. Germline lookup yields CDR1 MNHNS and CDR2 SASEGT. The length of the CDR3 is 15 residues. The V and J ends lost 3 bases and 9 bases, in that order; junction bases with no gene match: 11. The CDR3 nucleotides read TGTGCCAGCAGTGAGCCTCAACGGGAGGCCGGTGAGCAGTTCTTC. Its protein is CASSEPQREAGEQFF.

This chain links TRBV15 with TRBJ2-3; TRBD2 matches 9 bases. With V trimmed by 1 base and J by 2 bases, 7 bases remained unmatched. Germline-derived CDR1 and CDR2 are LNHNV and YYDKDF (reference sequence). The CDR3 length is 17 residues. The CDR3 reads CATSRGPREGHTDTQYF. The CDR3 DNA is TGTGCCACCAGCAGAGGTCCGCGGGAGGGCCACACAGATACGCAGTATTTT. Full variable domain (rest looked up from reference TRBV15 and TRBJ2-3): DAMVIQNPRYQVTQFGKPVTLSCSQTLNHNVMYWYQQKSSQAPKLLFHYYDKDFNNEADTPDNFQSRRPNTSFCFLDIRSPGLGDTAMYLCATSRGPREGHTDTQYFGPGTRLTVL.

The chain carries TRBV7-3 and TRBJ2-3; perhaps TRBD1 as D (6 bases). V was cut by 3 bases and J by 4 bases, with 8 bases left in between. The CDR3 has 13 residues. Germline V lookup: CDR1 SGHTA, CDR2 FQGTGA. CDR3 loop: CASSFSGADTQYF. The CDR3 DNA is TGTGCCAGCAGCTTTTCAGGGGCAGATACGCAGTATTTT.

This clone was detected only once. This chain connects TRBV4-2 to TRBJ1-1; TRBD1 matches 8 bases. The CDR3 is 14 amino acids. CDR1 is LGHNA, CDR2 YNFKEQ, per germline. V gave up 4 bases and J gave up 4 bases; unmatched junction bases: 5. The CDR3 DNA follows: TGTGCCAGCAGCCGGGCCGGGACAGGCACTGAAGCTTTCTTT. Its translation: CASSRAGTGTEAFF.

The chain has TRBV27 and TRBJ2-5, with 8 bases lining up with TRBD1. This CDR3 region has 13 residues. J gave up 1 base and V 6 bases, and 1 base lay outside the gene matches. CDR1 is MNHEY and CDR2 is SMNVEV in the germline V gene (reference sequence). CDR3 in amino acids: CASRDRAQETQYF. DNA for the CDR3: TGTGCCAGCAGGGACAGGGCCCAAGAGACCCAGTACTTC.

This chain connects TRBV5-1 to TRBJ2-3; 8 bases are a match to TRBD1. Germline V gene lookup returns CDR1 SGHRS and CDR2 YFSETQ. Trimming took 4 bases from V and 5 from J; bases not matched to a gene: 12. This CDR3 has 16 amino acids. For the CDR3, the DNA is TGCGCCAGCAGCATGACAGGGGACCCAACACAAGATACGCAGTATTTT. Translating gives CASSMTGDPTQDTQYF.

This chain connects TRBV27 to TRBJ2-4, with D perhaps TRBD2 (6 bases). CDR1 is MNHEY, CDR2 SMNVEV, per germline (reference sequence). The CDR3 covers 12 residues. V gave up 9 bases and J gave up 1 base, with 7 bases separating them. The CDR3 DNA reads TGTGCCAGTGGAGGGGCCAAAAACATTCAGTACTTC. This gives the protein CASGGAKNIQYF.

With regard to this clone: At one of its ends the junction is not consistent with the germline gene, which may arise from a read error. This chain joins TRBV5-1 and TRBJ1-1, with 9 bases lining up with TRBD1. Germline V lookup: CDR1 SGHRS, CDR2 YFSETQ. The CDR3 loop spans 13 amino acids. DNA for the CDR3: TGCGCCAGCAGTTTGGGACAGGGTCCTGAAGCTTTCTTT. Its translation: CASSLGQGPEAFF.

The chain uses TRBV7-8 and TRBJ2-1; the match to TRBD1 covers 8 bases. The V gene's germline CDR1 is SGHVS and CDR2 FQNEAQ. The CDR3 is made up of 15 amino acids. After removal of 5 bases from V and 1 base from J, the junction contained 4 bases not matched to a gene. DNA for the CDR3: TGTGCCAGCAGCCCTAGACAGGGGTCCTACAATGAGCAGTTCTTC. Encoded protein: CASSPRQGSYNEQFF.

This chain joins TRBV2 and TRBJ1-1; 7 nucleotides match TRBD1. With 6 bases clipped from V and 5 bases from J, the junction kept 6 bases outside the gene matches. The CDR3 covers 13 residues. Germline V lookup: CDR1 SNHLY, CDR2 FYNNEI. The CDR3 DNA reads TGTGCCAGCAGCACCAGGGGGATTACTGAAGCTTTCTTT. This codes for CASSTRGITEAFF.

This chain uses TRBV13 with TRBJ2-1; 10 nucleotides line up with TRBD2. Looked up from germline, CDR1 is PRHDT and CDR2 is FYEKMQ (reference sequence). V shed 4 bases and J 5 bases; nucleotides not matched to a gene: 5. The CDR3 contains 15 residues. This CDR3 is CASSSSAGGHNEQFF. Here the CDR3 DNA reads TGTGCCAGCAGCTCCTCAGCGGGAGGGCACAATGAGCAGTTCTTC.

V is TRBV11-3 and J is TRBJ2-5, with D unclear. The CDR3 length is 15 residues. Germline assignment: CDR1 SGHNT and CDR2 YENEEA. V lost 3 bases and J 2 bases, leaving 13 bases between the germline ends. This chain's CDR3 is CASSLGFAVQETQYF. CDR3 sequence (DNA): TGTGCCAGCAGCTTGGGCTTCGCCGTTCAAGAGACCCAGTACTTC.

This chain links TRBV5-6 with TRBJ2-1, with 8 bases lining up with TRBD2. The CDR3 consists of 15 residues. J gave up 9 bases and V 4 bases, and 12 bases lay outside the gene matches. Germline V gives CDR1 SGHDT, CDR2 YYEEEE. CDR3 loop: CASSGLTGGQGEQFF. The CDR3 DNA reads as TGTGCCAGCAGCGGCCTAACGGGAGGGCAAGGTGAGCAGTTCTTC.

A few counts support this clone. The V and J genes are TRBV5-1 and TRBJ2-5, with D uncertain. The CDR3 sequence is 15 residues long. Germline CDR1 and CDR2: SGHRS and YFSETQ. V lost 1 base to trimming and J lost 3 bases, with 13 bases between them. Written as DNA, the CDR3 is TGCGCCAGCAGCTTGTATCGTAGCAGAGAAGAGACCCAGTACTTC. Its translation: CASSLYRSREETQYF.

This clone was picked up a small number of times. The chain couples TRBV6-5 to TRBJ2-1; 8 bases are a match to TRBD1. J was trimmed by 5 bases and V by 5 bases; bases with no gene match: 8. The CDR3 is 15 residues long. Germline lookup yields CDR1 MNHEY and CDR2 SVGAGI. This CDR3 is CASSPRQGSNNEQFF. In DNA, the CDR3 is TGTGCCAGCAGTCCCCGACAGGGGTCAAACAATGAGCAGTTCTTC.

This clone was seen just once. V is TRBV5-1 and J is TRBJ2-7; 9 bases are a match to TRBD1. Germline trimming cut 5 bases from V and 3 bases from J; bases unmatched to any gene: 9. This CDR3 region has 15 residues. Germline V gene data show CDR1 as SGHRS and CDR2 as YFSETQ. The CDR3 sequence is CASRSQTGGLYEQYF. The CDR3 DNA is TGCGCCAGCAGGTCTCAAACAGGGGGCCTCTACGAGCAGTACTTC.

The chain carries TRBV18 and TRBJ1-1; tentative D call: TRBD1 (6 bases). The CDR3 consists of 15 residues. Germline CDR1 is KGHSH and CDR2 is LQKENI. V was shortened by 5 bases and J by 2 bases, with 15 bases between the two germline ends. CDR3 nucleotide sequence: TGTGCCAGCTCATCAACGACAGGCTATAACACTGAAGCTTTCTTT. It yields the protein CASSSTTGYNTEAFF. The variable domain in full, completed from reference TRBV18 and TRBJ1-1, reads NAGVMQNPRHLVRRRGQEARLRCSPMKGHSHVYWYRQLPEEGLKFMVYLQKENIIDESGMPKERFSAEFPKEGPSILRIQQVVRGDSAAYFCASSSTTGYNTEAFFGQGTRLTVV.

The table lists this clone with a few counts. The CDR3 loop is CAIRGGPTDTQYF. Written as DNA, the CDR3 is TGTGCCATCAGGGGGGGGCCCACAGATACGCAGTATTTT. This sequence joins TRBV10-3 and TRBJ2-3; D is possibly TRBD2 (7 bases). Germline CDR1 and CDR2: ENHRY and SYGVKD. The CDR3 runs 13 residues. V was shortened by 6 bases and J by 2 bases, with 9 bases between the two germline ends.

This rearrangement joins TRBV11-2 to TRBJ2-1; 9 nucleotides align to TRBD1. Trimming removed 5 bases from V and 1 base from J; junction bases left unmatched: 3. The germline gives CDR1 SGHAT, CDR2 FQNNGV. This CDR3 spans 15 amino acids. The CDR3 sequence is CASSPGQGSYNEQFF. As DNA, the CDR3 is TGTGCCAGCAGCCCTGGACAGGGGTCCTACAATGAGCAGTTCTTC.

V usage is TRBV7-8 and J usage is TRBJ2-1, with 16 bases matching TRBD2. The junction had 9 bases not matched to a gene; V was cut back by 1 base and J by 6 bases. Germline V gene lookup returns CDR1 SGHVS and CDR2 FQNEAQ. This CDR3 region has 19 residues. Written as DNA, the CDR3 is TGTGCCAGCAGCTTAGGTACCGGGACTAGCGGGAGGGGTGGCAATGAGCAGTTCTTC. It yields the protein CASSLGTGTSGRGGNEQFF. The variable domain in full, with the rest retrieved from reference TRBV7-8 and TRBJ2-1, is GAGVSQSPRYKVAKRGQDVALRCDPISGHVSLFWYQQALGQGPEFLTYFQNEAQLDKSGLPSDRFFAERPEGSVSTLKIQRTQQEDSAVYLCASSLGTGTSGRGGNEQFFGPGTRLTVL.

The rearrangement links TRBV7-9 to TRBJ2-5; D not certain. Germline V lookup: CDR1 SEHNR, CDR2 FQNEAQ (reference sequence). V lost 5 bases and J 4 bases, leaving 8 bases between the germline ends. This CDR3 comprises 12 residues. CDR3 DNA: TGTGCCAGCAGCATCCAGGTAGAGACCCAGTACTTC. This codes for CASSIQVETQYF. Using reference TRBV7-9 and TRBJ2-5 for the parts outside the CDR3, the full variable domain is DTGVSQNPRHKITKRGQNVTFRCDPISEHNRLYWYRQTLGQGPEFLTYFQNEAQLEKSRLLSDRFSAERPKGSFSTLEIQRTEQGDSAMYLCASSIQVETQYFGPGTRLLVL.

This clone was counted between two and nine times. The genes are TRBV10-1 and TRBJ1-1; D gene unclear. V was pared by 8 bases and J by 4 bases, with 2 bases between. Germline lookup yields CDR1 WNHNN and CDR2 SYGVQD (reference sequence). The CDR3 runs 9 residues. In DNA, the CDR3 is TGCGCCAGCCTCACTGAAGCTTTCTTT. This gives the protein CASLTEAFF.

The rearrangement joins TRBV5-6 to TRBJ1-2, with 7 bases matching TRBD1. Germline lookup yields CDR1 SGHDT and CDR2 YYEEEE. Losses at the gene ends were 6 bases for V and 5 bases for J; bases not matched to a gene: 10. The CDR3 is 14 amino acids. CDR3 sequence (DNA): TGTGCCAGCAACCTCAAGGGACAGCAGTATGGCTACACCTTC. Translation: CASNLKGQQYGYTF.

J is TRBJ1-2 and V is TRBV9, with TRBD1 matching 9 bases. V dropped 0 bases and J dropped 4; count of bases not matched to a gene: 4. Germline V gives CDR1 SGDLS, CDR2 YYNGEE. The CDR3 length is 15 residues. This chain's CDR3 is CASSVDGTGRYGYTF. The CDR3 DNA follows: TGTGCCAGCAGCGTAGACGGGACAGGGCGCTATGGCTACACCTTC. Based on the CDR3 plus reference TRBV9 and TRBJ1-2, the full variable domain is DSGVTQTPKHLITATGQRVTLRCSPRSGDLSVYWYQQSLDQGLQFLIQYYNGEERAKGNILERFSAQQFPDLHSELNLSSLELGDSALYFCASSVDGTGRYGYTFGSGTRLTVV.